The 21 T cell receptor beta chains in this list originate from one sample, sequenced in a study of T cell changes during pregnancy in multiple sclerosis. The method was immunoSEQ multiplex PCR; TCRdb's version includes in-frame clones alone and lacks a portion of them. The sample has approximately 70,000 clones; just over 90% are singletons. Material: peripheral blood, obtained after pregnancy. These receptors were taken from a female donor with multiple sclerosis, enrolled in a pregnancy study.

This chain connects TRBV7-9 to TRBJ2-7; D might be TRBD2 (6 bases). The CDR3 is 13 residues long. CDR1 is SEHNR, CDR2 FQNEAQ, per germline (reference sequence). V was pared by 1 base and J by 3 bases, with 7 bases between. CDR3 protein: CASSLGGDYEQYF. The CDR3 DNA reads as TGTGCCAGCAGCTTAGGGGGGGACTACGAGCAGTACTTC.

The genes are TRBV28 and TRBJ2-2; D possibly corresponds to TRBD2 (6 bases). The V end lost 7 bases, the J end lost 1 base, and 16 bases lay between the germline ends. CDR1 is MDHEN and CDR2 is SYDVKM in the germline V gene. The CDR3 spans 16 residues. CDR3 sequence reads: CASTTSGLRNTGELFF. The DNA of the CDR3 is TGTGCCAGCACAACATCGGGACTGAGGAACACCGGGGAGCTGTTTTTT.

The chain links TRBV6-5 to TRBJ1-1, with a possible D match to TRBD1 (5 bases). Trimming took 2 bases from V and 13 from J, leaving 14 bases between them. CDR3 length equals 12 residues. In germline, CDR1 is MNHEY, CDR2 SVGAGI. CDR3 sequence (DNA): TGTGCCAGCAGTTACCGGGGGAGTTTGGTTTTCTTT. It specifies CASSYRGSLVFF.

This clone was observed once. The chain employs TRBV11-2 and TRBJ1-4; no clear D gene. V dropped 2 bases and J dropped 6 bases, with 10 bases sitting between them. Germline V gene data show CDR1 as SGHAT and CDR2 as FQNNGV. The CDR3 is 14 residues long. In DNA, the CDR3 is TGTGCCAGCAGCTTAAGAGGGTCGGATGAAAAACTGTTTTTT. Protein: CASSLRGSDEKLFF.

CDR3 coding DNA: TGTGCCAGCAGACCGAGGGGGGGGTCTTTAATAACTGGGGCCAACGTCCTGACTTTC. It yields the protein CASRPRGGSLITGANVLTF. J is TRBJ2-6 and V is TRBV28, with D perhaps TRBD2 (7 bases). The CDR3 loop spans 19 amino acids. V was shortened by 6 bases and J by 2 bases, with 23 bases between the two germline ends. Looked up from germline, CDR1 is MDHEN and CDR2 is SYDVKM.

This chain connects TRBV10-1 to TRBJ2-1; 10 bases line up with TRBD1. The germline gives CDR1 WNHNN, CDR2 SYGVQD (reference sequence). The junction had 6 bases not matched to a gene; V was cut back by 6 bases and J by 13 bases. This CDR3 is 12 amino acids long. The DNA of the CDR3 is TGCGCCAGCAGCACAGGGACAGGGGCACAGTTCTTC. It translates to CASSTGTGAQFF.

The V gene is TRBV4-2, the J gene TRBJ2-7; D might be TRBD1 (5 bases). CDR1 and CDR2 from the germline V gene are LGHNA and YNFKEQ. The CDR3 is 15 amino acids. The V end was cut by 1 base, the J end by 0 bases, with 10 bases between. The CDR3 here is CASSQGLQGSYEQYF. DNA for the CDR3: TGTGCCAGCAGCCAAGGACTCCAGGGCTCCTACGAGCAGTACTTC.

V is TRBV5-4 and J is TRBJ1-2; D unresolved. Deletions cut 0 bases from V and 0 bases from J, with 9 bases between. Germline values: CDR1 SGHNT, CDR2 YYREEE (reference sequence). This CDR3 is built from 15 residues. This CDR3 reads CASSLGQITNYGYTF. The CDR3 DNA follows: TGTGCCAGCAGCTTGGGGCAGATAACTAACTATGGCTACACCTTC.

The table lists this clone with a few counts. The DNA for the CDR3 is TGTGCCAGCAGTGGGGGACAGGGATTCTCTGGAAACACCATATATTTT. Protein: CASSGGQGFSGNTIYF. The chain links TRBV6-6 to TRBJ1-3, with 9 bases that match TRBD1. The germline gives CDR1 MNHNY, CDR2 SVGAGI (reference sequence). The CDR3 runs to 16 residues. The V segment lost 5 bases and the J segment 0 bases; nucleotides outside the gene matches: 5.

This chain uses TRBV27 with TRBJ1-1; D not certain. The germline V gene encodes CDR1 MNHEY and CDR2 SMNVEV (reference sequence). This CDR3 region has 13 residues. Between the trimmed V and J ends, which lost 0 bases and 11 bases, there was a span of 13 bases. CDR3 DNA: TGTGCCAGCAGTTTATCCAGGCTTGCGTGGGCTTTCTTT. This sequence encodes CASSLSRLAWAFF.

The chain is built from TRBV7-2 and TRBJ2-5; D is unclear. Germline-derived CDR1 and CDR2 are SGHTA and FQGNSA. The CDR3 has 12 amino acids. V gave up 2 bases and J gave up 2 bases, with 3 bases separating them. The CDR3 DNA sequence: TGTGCCAGCAGCTTACGTCAAGAGACCCAGTACTTC. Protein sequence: CASSLRQETQYF.

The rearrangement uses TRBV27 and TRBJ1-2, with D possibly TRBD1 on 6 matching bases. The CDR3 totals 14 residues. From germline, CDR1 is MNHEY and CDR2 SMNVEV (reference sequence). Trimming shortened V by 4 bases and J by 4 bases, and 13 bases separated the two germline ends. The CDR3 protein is CASSSGTNFYGYTF. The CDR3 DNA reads TGTGCCAGCAGTTCGGGGACAAATTTCTATGGCTACACCTTC.

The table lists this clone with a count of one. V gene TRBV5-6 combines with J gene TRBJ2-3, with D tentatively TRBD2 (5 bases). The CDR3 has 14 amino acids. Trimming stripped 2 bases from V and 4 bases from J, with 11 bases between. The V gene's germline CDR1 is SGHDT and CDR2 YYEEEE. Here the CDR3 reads CASSFRWGADTQYF. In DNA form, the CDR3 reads TGTGCCAGCAGCTTTCGGTGGGGAGCAGATACGCAGTATTTT.

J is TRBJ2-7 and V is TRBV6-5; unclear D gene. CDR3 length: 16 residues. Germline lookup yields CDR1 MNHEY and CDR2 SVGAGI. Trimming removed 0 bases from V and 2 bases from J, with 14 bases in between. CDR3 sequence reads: CASSYSVGRVTYEQYF. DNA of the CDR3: TGTGCCAGCAGTTACTCGGTCGGTCGAGTTACCTACGAGCAGTACTTC.

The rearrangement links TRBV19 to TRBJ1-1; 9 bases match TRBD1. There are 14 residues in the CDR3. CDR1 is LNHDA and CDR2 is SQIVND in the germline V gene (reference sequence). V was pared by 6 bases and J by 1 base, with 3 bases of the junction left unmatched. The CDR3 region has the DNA TGTGCCAGTAGCTACAGGGGGCCGAACACTGAAGCTTTCTTT. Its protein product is CASSYRGPNTEAFF.

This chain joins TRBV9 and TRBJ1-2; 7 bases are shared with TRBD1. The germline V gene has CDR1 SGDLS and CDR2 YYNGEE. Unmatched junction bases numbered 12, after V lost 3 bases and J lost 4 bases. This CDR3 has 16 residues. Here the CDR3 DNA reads TGTGCCAGCAGCGGGGCCTCAGGGGGGACCTTCTATGGCTACACCTTC. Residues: CASSGASGGTFYGYTF.

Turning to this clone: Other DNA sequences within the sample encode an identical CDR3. The CDR3 loop is CASSLLGQGSYEQYF. The CDR3 DNA sequence: TGCGCCAGCAGCTTGTTGGGACAGGGTTCCTACGAGCAGTACTTC. This chain connects TRBV5-1 to TRBJ2-7; 9 bases align to TRBD1. Trimming at V came to 1 base and at J to 1 base, leaving 3 bases not matched to a gene. Germline V CDR1 and CDR2: SGHRS, YFSETQ. CDR3 length equals 15 residues.

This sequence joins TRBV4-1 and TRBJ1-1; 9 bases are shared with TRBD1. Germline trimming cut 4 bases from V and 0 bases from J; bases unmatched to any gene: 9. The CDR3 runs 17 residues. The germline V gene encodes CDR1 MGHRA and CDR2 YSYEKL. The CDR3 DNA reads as TGCGCCAGCAGCCCTACAAACAGGGGGCCGGTGAACACTGAAGCTTTCTTT. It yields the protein CASSPTNRGPVNTEAFF.

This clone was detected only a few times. CDR3 bases: TGTGCCTGGAGGGGGCCGGAGTTTTTGGAGACCCAGTACTTC. Amino acids: CAWRGPEFLETQYF. The chain combines TRBV30 with TRBJ2-5, with a possible D match to TRBD1 (5 bases). The CDR3 is made up of 14 amino acids. Trimming shortened V by 3 bases and J by 5 bases, and 16 bases separated the two germline ends. Germline loops: CDR1 GTSNPN, CDR2 SVGIG (reference sequence).

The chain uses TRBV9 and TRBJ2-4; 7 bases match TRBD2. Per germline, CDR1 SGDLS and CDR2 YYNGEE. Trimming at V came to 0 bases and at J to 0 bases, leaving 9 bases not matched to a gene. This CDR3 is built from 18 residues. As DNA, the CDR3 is TGTGCCAGCAGCGTAGGTTGGGGAGGGGATCCAGCCAAAAACATTCAGTACTTC. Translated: CASSVGWGGDPAKNIQYF.

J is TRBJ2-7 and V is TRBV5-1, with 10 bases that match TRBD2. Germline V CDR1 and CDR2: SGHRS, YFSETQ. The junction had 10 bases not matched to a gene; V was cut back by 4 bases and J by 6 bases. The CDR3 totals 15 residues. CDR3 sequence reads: CASSPTSGFQGEQYF. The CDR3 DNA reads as TGCGCCAGCAGCCCGACTAGCGGGTTTCAGGGCGAGCAGTACTTC.